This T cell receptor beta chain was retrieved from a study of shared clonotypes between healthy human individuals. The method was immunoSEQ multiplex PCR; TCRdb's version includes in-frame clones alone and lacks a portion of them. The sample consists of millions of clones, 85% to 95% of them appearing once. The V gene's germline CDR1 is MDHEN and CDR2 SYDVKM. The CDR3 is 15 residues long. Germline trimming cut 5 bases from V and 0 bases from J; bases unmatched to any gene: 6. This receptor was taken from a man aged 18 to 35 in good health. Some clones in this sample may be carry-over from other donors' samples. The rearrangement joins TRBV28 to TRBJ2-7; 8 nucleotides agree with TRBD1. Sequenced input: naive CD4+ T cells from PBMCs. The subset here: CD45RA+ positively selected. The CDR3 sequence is CASSAQGASSYEQYF. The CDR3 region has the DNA TGTGCCAGCAGTGCCCAGGGGGCGAGCTCCTACGAGCAGTACTTC.